A single sample is the source of the 9 T cell receptor beta chains below, sequenced in a study of CD8+ T cells in alopecia areata. Once RNA had been extracted, it was reverse transcribed into cDNA to act as the sequencing template. The protocol was immunoSEQ multiplex PCR, while the TCRdb copy is restricted to in-frame clones and leaves out a portion. The profile shows roughly 150,000 clones, approximately 60% of them singletons. Sequenced input: CD4+ T cells sorted from blood. Receptors originate from a human donor in good health.

CDR3 sequence (DNA): TGTGCCAGCAGGAGCGCCGGGACTAAAGACAATGAGCAGTTCTTC. Its translation: CASRSAGTKDNEQFF. The V gene is TRBV11-2, the J gene TRBJ2-1; TRBD2 matches at 7 bases. The CDR3 runs to 15 residues. Germline V gene sequence: CDR1 SGHAT, CDR2 FQNNGV. Unmatched junction bases numbered 10, after V lost 6 bases and J lost 5 bases.

This chain links TRBV5-6 with TRBJ2-3; a possible D gene is TRBD2 (6 bases). CDR1 is SGHDT and CDR2 is YYEEEE in the germline V gene. The CDR3 consists of 16 residues. V was cut by 3 bases and J by 2 bases, with 16 bases left in between. The CDR3 DNA reads as TGTGCCAGCAGCTCGCAGGGACTTAGAGACACAGATACGCAGTATTTT. The encoded protein is CASSSQGLRDTDTQYF. Supplemented by reference TRBV5-6 and TRBJ2-3, the full variable domain reads DAGVTQSPTHLIKTRGQQVTLRCSPKSGHDTVSWYQQALGQGPQFIFQYYEEEERQRGNFPDRFSGHQFPNYSSELNVNALLLGDSALYLCASSSQGLRDTDTQYFGPGTRLTVL.

This clone was found a few times. The V gene is TRBV28, the J gene TRBJ2-1; 10 bases are a match to TRBD2. This CDR3 comprises 16 residues. V shed 4 bases and J 8 bases; nucleotides not matched to a gene: 11. Germline V CDR1 and CDR2: MDHEN, SYDVKM. The CDR3 sequence is CASSSHQAGGPHEQFF. CDR3 DNA sequence: TGTGCCAGCAGTTCCCACCAAGCGGGAGGGCCTCATGAGCAGTTCTTC.

The gene calls are TRBV5-4 and TRBJ2-2; D uncertain. V lost 3 bases, J lost 1 base, and 13 bases lay in between. Germline V lookup: CDR1 SGHNT, CDR2 YYREEE (reference sequence). The CDR3 is 16 amino acids. The CDR3 region is CASSSTATGNTGELFF. CDR3 in DNA: TGTGCCAGCAGCTCGACGGCCACGGGGAACACCGGGGAGCTGTTTTTT.

In its sample, this clone was seen a few times. The chain carries TRBV5-4 and TRBJ1-2; D is possibly TRBD1 (5 bases). V lost 4 bases to trimming and J lost 2 bases, with 9 bases between them. Germline values: CDR1 SGHNT, CDR2 YYREEE (reference sequence). This CDR3 has 13 residues. Written as DNA, the CDR3 is TGTGCCAGCAGCCAGAGGGGAAACTATGGCTACACCTTC. Its protein product is CASSQRGNYGYTF.

The chain combines TRBV30 with TRBJ1-2; D gene ambiguous. CDR1 is GTSNPN and CDR2 is SVGIG in the germline V gene (reference sequence). This CDR3 is 12 amino acids long. V lost 4 bases and J lost 5, with 11 bases in between. CDR3 sequence: CAWTGDWYGYTF. Here the CDR3 DNA reads TGTGCCTGGACAGGTGATTGGTATGGCTACACCTTC. The full variable domain, in which reference TRBV30 and TRBJ1-2 provide the parts outside the CDR3, is SQTIHQWPATLVQPVGSPLSLECTVEGTSNPNLYWYRQAAGRGLQLLFYSVGIGQISSEVPQNLSASRPQDRQFILSSKKLLLSDSGFYLCAWTGDWYGYTFGSGTRLTVV.

V usage is TRBV25-1 and J usage is TRBJ1-5; TRBD1 matches at 10 bases. CDR1 and CDR2 (germline): MGHDK, SYGVNS. The length of the CDR3 is 16 residues. J was trimmed by 6 bases and V by 1 base; bases with no gene match: 6. The CDR3 nucleotides are TGTGCCAGCAGTGAATCCCACGGACAGGGGGGTCAGCCCCAGCATTTT. Amino acid sequence: CASSESHGQGGQPQHF.

The V and J genes are TRBV11-2 and TRBJ2-1, with D uncertain. From germline, CDR1 is SGHAT and CDR2 FQNNGV. CDR3 length: 15 residues. Trimming took 0 bases from V and 6 from J, leaving 12 bases between them. The CDR3 loop reads CASSLEGFPFNEQFF. The CDR3 region has the DNA TGTGCCAGCAGCTTAGAAGGGTTCCCGTTCAATGAGCAGTTCTTC.

The genes are TRBV30 and TRBJ1-2, with 9 nucleotides matching TRBD1. Germline CDR1 reads GTSNPN; CDR2 reads SVGIG (reference sequence). Unmatched junction bases numbered 0, after V lost 5 bases and J lost 2 bases. This CDR3 is built from 12 residues. The CDR3, as DNA: TGTGCCTGGGGGACAGGGAACTATGGCTACACCTTC. Protein sequence: CAWGTGNYGYTF. The variable domain in full, with the rest retrieved from reference TRBV30 and TRBJ1-2, is SQTIHQWPATLVQPVGSPLSLECTVEGTSNPNLYWYRQAAGRGLQLLFYSVGIGQISSEVPQNLSASRPQDRQFILSSKKLLLSDSGFYLCAWGTGNYGYTFGSGTRLTVV.